The following is a TCR beta chain sequence with its context. The specificity of this receptor is unknown. Base quality data are lacking; no much larger clone is found one base away. The data stem from a study of graft-versus-host responses after intestinal transplantation (dated by TCRdb to 2020 to 2022). As for the study more broadly: Multivisceral, liver-intestinal, or isolated intestinal transplants were received by the recipients. Anti-thymocyte globulin induction was given to all recipients, followed by maintenance tacrolimus and steroids for approximately three years. Bulk TCR-beta CDR3 sequencing was used to track graft-versus-host and host-versus-graft alloreactive T cell clones in the graft, circulation and bone marrow after intestinal transplantation. To identify alloreactive clones, pre-transplant mixed lymphocyte reaction products were sequenced and then compared with unstimulated pre-transplant donor and recipient T cells. The cohort enrolled 24 intestinal transplant recipients, one of whom was a retransplant, and 3 patients without pretransplant specimens were excluded. Donor T cell macrochimerism was defined as a peak of at least 4% donor T cells among recipient peripheral blood mononuclear cells. Rather than being sequenced by the commercial service, samples from three later patients were sequenced in-house on an Illumina MiSeq and processed with MiXCR. Summary of the overall study and its limitations: GvH clones were detected in recipient bone marrow, and some appeared earlier in ileal mucosa or blood, consistent with an intestinal mucosal origin. Patients with donor T cell macrochimerism had high GvH to HvG T cell clonal ratios in their allografts. Early after transplant, peak levels of circulating GvH clones were found to be associated with declines in HvG clones. The conclusions were limited by the relatively low number and heterogeneity of the intestinal transplant patients.

The sample's time point label, decoded: cells obtained before transplantation from donor or recipient. CD3+CD4+ and CD3+CD8+ populations were FACS-sorted from unstimulated pre-transplant donor and recipient cells taken from spleen or lymph nodes. The method behind the library was the immunoSEQ multiplex PCR assay. For most patients, genomic DNA was isolated with the Qiagen DNeasy Blood and Tissue Kit and shipped frozen to Adaptive Biotechnologies for TCR sequencing. Adaptive Biotechnologies carried out high-throughput TCR-beta CDR3 sequencing of genomic DNA for most patients. Processing in the source paper ran as follows. Adaptive's ImmunoSEQ software was the source of the TCR sequencing data for fewer than 20 patients, while a few other patients were processed with MiXCR and VDJtools. To correct CD4 versus CD8 sorting errors, any sequence found in both subsets at a frequency ratio below 5:1 was removed. CDR3 nucleotide sequences shared between donor and recipient were removed because the origin of such sequences could not be assigned. Alloreactive clones required at least 2-fold expansion over unstimulated cells and minimum CFSE-low frequency of 0.002% (template counts) or 0.001% (read counts). Mappable clones were those detected in sequenced pre-transplant spleen, lymph node, or MLR CFSE-low populations of the donor or recipient. The cumulative frequency of alloreactive clones was calculated as a percentage of all sequences, weighted by copy number. What TCRdb holds here is the immuneACCESS table cut down to in-frame rearrangements. Part of the clones is not present; checked against another copy, under half of the missing clones reflect an unresolved V gene, and the others are unexplained. The DNA was the basis for D and trimming; V, J and clone size are from that table. A total of over 80,000 clones appear in this sample, roughly nine tenths of them only once. The ten biggest clones cover approximately 0.18% of the sample.

For CDR1 and CDR2, the germline V gene lists SQVTM and ANQGSEA. The CDR3 sequence holds 13 residues, the cysteine and phenylalanine included. Only the CDR3 DNA stays, 39 bases, in frame from base 1. Here the chain combines TRBV29-1 and TRBJ2-5, and TRBD1 may be the D gene, going by 5 matching bases. The DNA end is a closer match to TRBJ2-7, so the J assignment may be wrong. This clonotype originated in a human donor who was the organ donor for an intestinal transplant. The specimen comprised unstimulated CD4+ T cells sorted from spleen or lymph node cells, sampled before transplant. The CDR3 loop reads CSVAPKGSYEQYF. The DNA is TGCAGCGTTGCCCCTAAGGGGTCCTACGAGCAGTACTTC.